The 32 T cell receptor beta chains reported below all come from one sample, sequenced in a study of lymphopenia after photon versus proton radiotherapy. Some clones are missing from TCRdb's copy, which holds only in-frame ones; the method was immunoSEQ multiplex PCR. The sample shows some 42,000 clones, around four fifths of them seen only once. The specimen was peripheral blood, collected from a patient treated with proton-based radiotherapy. Source of these receptors: a woman in her 70s with pancreatic cancer.

V usage is TRBV2 and J usage is TRBJ2-7; the D gene is possibly TRBD1 (6 bases). The germline V gene encodes CDR1 SNHLY and CDR2 FYNNEI. Trimming took 6 bases from V and 0 from J, leaving 15 bases between them. CDR3 length: 15 amino acids. Here the CDR3 reads CASRAAQGPSYEQYF. CDR3 DNA: TGTGCCAGCAGAGCCGCGCAGGGGCCCTCCTACGAGCAGTACTTC.

This clone was seen once. The rearrangement links TRBV4-2 to TRBJ2-7; unclear D gene. The germline gives CDR1 LGHNA, CDR2 YNFKEQ. Trimming cost V 0 bases and J 3 bases, with 12 bases left between them. The CDR3 has 15 residues. CDR3 sequence: CASSQDSSSGYEQYF. The DNA of the CDR3 is TGTGCCAGCAGCCAAGATTCCAGCTCGGGCTACGAGCAGTACTTC.

A single count supports this clone. The chain links TRBV20-1 to TRBJ1-3, with no clear D. V shed 6 bases and J shed 3 bases, with 6 bases lying between them. This CDR3 is 11 amino acids long. From germline, CDR1 is DFQATT and CDR2 SNEGSKA (reference sequence). The CDR3 DNA reads TGCAGTGCCGATGGTGGAAACACCATATATTTT. Translated, it gives CSADGGNTIYF.

This clone was detected only once. This chain joins TRBV18 and TRBJ2-7; D is uncertain. Looked up from germline, CDR1 is KGHSH and CDR2 is LQKENI. V lost 3 bases and J lost 0, with 3 bases in between. CDR3 length: 12 residues. The CDR3 loop is CASSPPSYEQYF. CDR3 coding DNA: TGTGCCAGCTCACCCCCCTCCTACGAGCAGTACTTC. The whole variable domain, remainder taken from reference TRBV18 and TRBJ2-7, is NAGVMQNPRHLVRRRGQEARLRCSPMKGHSHVYWYRQLPEEGLKFMVYLQKENIIDESGMPKERFSAEFPKEGPSILRIQQVVRGDSAAYFCASSPPSYEQYFGPGTRLTVT.

The rearrangement joins TRBV5-1 to TRBJ2-3, with 9 positions matching TRBD2. The CDR3 extends over 14 amino acids. Germline trimming cut 4 bases from V and 8 bases from J; bases unmatched to any gene: 8. Germline V gene data show CDR1 as SGHRS and CDR2 as YFSETQ. The CDR3 here is CASSPEGAGGTQYF. In nucleotides, the CDR3 is TGCGCCAGCAGCCCGGAGGGAGCGGGAGGTACGCAGTATTTT.

The chain employs TRBV7-9 and TRBJ2-7, with TRBD2 matching 9 bases. CDR1 SEHNR and CDR2 FQNEAQ come from the germline V gene (reference sequence). V was clipped by 5 bases and J by 4 bases; unmatched bases: 6. The CDR3 runs to 14 residues. The DNA of the CDR3 is TGTGCCAGCAGCGATACTAGCGGGCGATACGAGCAGTACTTC. Translation gives CASSDTSGRYEQYF.

This clone was observed once. The chain recombines TRBV28 with TRBJ2-1; either TRBD1 or TRBD2 may supply D (5 bases each). Germline CDR1 and CDR2: MDHEN and SYDVKM. This CDR3 has 12 residues. V lost 3 bases and J 6 bases, leaving 6 bases between the germline ends. The CDR3: CASSLRGNEQFF. The CDR3 DNA reads as TGTGCCAGCAGTTTGAGGGGCAATGAGCAGTTCTTC. The whole variable domain, remainder taken from reference TRBV28 and TRBJ2-1, is DVKVTQSSRYLVKRTGEKVFLECVQDMDHENMFWYRQDPGLGLRLIYFSYDVKMKEKGDIPEGYSVSREKKERFSLILESASTNQTSMYLCASSLRGNEQFFGPGTRLTVL.

The rearrangement joins TRBV18 to TRBJ2-7; D not resolved. V was shortened by 3 bases and J by 4 bases, with 10 bases between the two germline ends. CDR1 is KGHSH, CDR2 LQKENI, per germline. The CDR3 is 13 amino acids. The CDR3 loop reads CASSPVPQYEQYF. The CDR3 region has the DNA TGTGCCAGCTCACCGGTGCCCCAGTACGAGCAGTACTTC.

The chain is built from TRBV30 and TRBJ1-1; the D gene is possibly TRBD1 (5 bases). The germline V and J ends were trimmed by 0 bases and 3 bases, with 8 bases remaining between them. The CDR3 is 13 residues long. Germline CDR1 and CDR2: GTSNPN and SVGIG (reference sequence). CDR3 coding DNA: TGTGCCTGGAGTGTAAGCAGGGACACTGAAGCTTTCTTT. Translated: CAWSVSRDTEAFF.

The V gene is TRBV28, the J gene TRBJ1-2; no reliable D call. Germline CDR1 reads MDHEN; CDR2 reads SYDVKM. V lost 3 bases, J lost 7 bases, and 18 bases lay in between. CDR3 size: 15 residues. The DNA for the CDR3 is TGTGCCAGCAGTTTGCTAAGATTGCAACGCTTTGGCTACACCTTC. Translating it yields CASSLLRLQRFGYTF.

This chain uses TRBV7-9 with TRBJ2-1; 8 bases are shared with TRBD2. The CDR3 is 18 residues long. Germline-derived CDR1 and CDR2 are SEHNR and FQNEAQ (reference sequence). V lost 6 bases and J lost 4; bases outside the gene matches: 17. CDR3 amino acids: CASRFKRPGLDGYNEQFF. In nucleotides, the CDR3 is TGTGCCAGCAGATTTAAGCGGCCGGGACTAGATGGGTACAATGAGCAGTTCTTC.

The chain joins TRBV18 to TRBJ2-7; D uncertain. From germline, CDR1 is KGHSH and CDR2 LQKENI. Trimming took 3 bases from V and 2 from J, leaving 11 bases between them. This CDR3 comprises 14 residues. Here the CDR3 DNA reads TGTGCCAGCTCACCTCCCGGGTATCCCTACGAGCAGTACTTC. Translated, it gives CASSPPGYPYEQYF.

The chain carries TRBV6-1 and TRBJ2-7; the D call may be TRBD1 or TRBD2 (5 bases each). CDR1 and CDR2 (germline): MNHNS, SASEGT. CDR3 size: 14 residues. Trimming stripped 0 bases from V and 2 bases from J, with 8 bases between. CDR3 loop: CASSEAGGTYEQYF. The CDR3 DNA reads TGTGCCAGCAGTGAAGCTGGGGGAACCTACGAGCAGTACTTC.

The chain combines TRBV27 with TRBJ1-1; 9 nucleotides agree with TRBD1. Unmatched junction bases numbered 10, after V lost 5 bases and J lost 6 bases. CDR1 and CDR2 from the germline V gene are MNHEY and SMNVEV (reference sequence). The CDR3 is made up of 15 amino acids. CDR3 nucleotides: TGTGCCAGCAGTGCGTACCGGGACAGGGTCCCTGAAGCTTTCTTT. As protein: CASSAYRDRVPEAFF.

The chain is built from TRBV21-1 and TRBJ2-1. TRBV21-1 constitutes a pseudogene. CDR3 length equals 15 residues. The CDR3: CASSTRGGKEHEQFF. CDR3 in DNA: TGTGCCAGCAGCACCAGGGGCGGGAAGGAGCATGAGCAGTTCTTC.

The rearrangement joins TRBV4-3 to TRBJ1-6; D may be TRBD1 (5 bases). The CDR3 has 15 amino acids. Germline lookup yields CDR1 LGHNA and CDR2 YSLEER. Trimming pared 3 bases from V and 5 bases from J, leaving 11 bases between. The CDR3 region has the DNA TGCGCCAGCAGCCAGGCGGGGGTAAATAATTCACCCCTCCACTTT. Its translation: CASSQAGVNNSPLHF.

The V gene is TRBV11-2, the J gene TRBJ2-2; 7 bases are shared with TRBD1. The V and J ends lost 3 bases and 8 bases, in that order; junction bases with no gene match: 3. The CDR3 spans 13 residues. Per germline, CDR1 SGHAT and CDR2 FQNNGV. The CDR3 DNA follows: TGTGCCAGCAGCTTCTACAGGGGTGGGGAGCTGTTTTTT. Translation gives CASSFYRGGELFF.

The rearrangement links TRBV5-1 to TRBJ2-7; TRBD1 aligns across 7 bases. The CDR3 spans 15 residues. Trimming took 0 bases from V and 0 from J; bases not matched to a gene: 3. CDR1 is SGHRS and CDR2 is YFSETQ in the germline V gene. The CDR3 DNA sequence: TGCGCCAGCAGCTTGGGTCCAGGGGGCTCCTACGAGCAGTACTTC. Its protein product is CASSLGPGGSYEQYF.

The rearrangement joins TRBV7-2 to TRBJ2-5; 7 nucleotides line up with TRBD1. Germline CDR1 reads SGHTA; CDR2 reads FQGNSA. This CDR3 has 16 residues. Trimming took 2 bases from V and 5 from J; bases not matched to a gene: 11. CDR3 DNA sequence: TGTGCCAGCAGCTTAAGCCCGGGACAGCTTCGGGAGACCCAGTACTTC. This gives the protein CASSLSPGQLRETQYF.

The chain combines TRBV7-9 with TRBJ2-3, with a tentative D call TRBD2 (5 bases). In germline, CDR1 is SEHNR, CDR2 FQNEAQ (reference sequence). This CDR3 comprises 15 residues. V was trimmed by 1 base and J by 4 bases, leaving 12 bases between them. In nucleotides, the CDR3 is TGTGCCAGCAGCTTAGGTGGGAGTAACGCAGATACGCAGTATTTT. This gives the protein CASSLGGSNADTQYF.

The genes are TRBV7-6 and TRBJ2-6, with D maybe TRBD2 (6 bases). The CDR3 consists of 19 residues. The V end was cut by 5 bases, the J end by 1 base, with 21 bases between. Germline V gene data show CDR1 as SGHVS and CDR2 as FNYEAQ. CDR3 protein: CASSPLVGGGTSGANVLTF. The DNA of the CDR3 is TGTGCCAGCAGCCCTTTGGTGGGGGGAGGTACGTCTGGGGCCAACGTCCTGACTTTC.

The rearrangement links TRBV5-4 to TRBJ2-2; 12 positions match TRBD2. J was trimmed by 4 bases and V by 3 bases; bases with no gene match: 4. Germline V CDR1 and CDR2: SGHNT, YYREEE (reference sequence). The CDR3 is made up of 16 amino acids. This CDR3 reads CASSSGLAGSTGELFF. Here the CDR3 DNA reads TGTGCCAGCAGCTCTGGACTAGCGGGATCCACCGGGGAGCTGTTTTTT.

The chain is built from TRBV21-1 and TRBJ2-7. TRBV21-1 is labeled a pseudogene. This CDR3 has 16 amino acids. The CDR3, as DNA: TGTGCCAGCAGCAGCCTCTTGCGGGACAACACCTACGAGCAGTACTTC. Protein product: CASSSLLRDNTYEQYF.

This clone appeared once. The chain joins TRBV4-2 to TRBJ2-3; TRBD2 is a possible D gene (6 bases). Germline CDR1 LGHNA, CDR2 YNFKEQ. V lost 3 bases to trimming and J lost 2 bases, with 18 bases between them. The CDR3 consists of 17 residues. The CDR3 DNA reads as TGTGCCAGCAGCCATAAGGGAGTCGGGGGTACCACAGATACGCAGTATTTT. It codes for CASSHKGVGGTTDTQYF.

Only one count was recorded for this clone. V gene TRBV4-3 combines with J gene TRBJ2-1; D is perhaps TRBD2 (5 bases). From germline, CDR1 is LGHNA and CDR2 YSLEER. The V end was cut by 0 bases, the J end by 1 base, with 7 bases between. This CDR3 is 15 amino acids long. CDR3: CASSQEGASYNEQFF. The DNA of the CDR3 is TGCGCCAGCAGCCAAGAGGGAGCGTCCTACAATGAGCAGTTCTTC.

The chain has TRBV7-2 and TRBJ2-3, with 10 bases matching TRBD1. V was clipped by 2 bases and J by 1 base; unmatched bases: 3. This CDR3 has 16 amino acids. Germline V CDR1 and CDR2: SGHTA, FQGNSA. The CDR3 region is CASSLKGTGGTDTQYF. DNA for the CDR3: TGTGCCAGCAGCTTAAAAGGGACAGGGGGCACAGATACGCAGTATTTT.

The table lists this clone with a count of one. The rearrangement links TRBV7-2 to TRBJ2-1, with 10 bases matching TRBD1. The germline V gene encodes CDR1 SGHTA and CDR2 FQGNSA. The CDR3 runs to 17 residues. V gave up 5 bases and J gave up 5 bases; unmatched junction bases: 12. The CDR3: CASSLMGPGTGDNEQFF. The CDR3 DNA is TGTGCCAGCAGCCTAATGGGGCCCGGGACAGGGGACAATGAGCAGTTCTTC.

The chain couples TRBV28 to TRBJ2-3, with TRBD1 identical over 9 bases. This CDR3 is built from 17 residues. Trimming removed 4 bases from V and 2 bases from J; junction bases left unmatched: 10. Per germline, CDR1 MDHEN and CDR2 SYDVKM. In nucleotides, the CDR3 is TGTGCCAGCAGTTCCATCGGACAGGGGCAATACACAGATACGCAGTATTTT. Amino acid sequence: CASSSIGQGQYTDTQYF.

The V call is TRBV5-4, the J call TRBJ2-1; 9 bases are a match to TRBD1. Germline V gene data show CDR1 as SGHNT and CDR2 as YYREEE (reference sequence). The CDR3 is 15 amino acids. Unmatched junction bases numbered 9, after V lost 3 bases and J lost 8 bases. The CDR3 is CASSSRTGGEDEQFF. The CDR3, as DNA: TGTGCCAGCAGCTCCAGAACAGGGGGCGAGGATGAGCAGTTCTTC.

The chain has TRBV27 and TRBJ2-7, with D tentatively TRBD1 or TRBD2 (5 bases each). This CDR3 has 14 residues. Germline V gene sequence: CDR1 MNHEY, CDR2 SMNVEV (reference sequence). V shed 4 bases and J shed 0 bases, with 10 bases lying between them. The CDR3 protein is CASSSGPDSYEQYF. For the CDR3, the DNA is TGTGCCAGCAGTTCGGGACCTGACTCCTACGAGCAGTACTTC.

The chain employs TRBV28 and TRBJ1-2; no firm D call. Deletions cut 8 bases from V and 10 bases from J, with 17 bases between. The germline V gene has CDR1 MDHEN and CDR2 SYDVKM. The CDR3 contains 12 residues. The CDR3 DNA reads TGTGCCAGCTTTCACGGGCGAGGGCACTACACCTTC. Protein: CASFHGRGHYTF.

The chain couples TRBV5-8 to TRBJ1-5; maybe TRBD1 (6 bases). V dropped 4 bases and J dropped 0 bases, with 17 bases sitting between them. The germline CDR1 and CDR2 sequences are SGHTS and YDEGEE. The CDR3 has 17 amino acids. CDR3 DNA sequence: TGTGCCAGCAGCACATTTACAGGGTTTTCTAGCAATCAGCCCCAGCATTTT. As protein: CASSTFTGFSSNQPQHF. Variable domain in full (rest from reference TRBV5-8 and TRBJ1-5): EAGVTQSPTHLIKTRGQQATLRCSPISGHTSVYWYQQALGLGLQFLLWYDEGEERNRGNFPPRFSGRQFPNYSSELNVNALELEDSALYLCASSTFTGFSSNQPQHFGDGTRLSIL.